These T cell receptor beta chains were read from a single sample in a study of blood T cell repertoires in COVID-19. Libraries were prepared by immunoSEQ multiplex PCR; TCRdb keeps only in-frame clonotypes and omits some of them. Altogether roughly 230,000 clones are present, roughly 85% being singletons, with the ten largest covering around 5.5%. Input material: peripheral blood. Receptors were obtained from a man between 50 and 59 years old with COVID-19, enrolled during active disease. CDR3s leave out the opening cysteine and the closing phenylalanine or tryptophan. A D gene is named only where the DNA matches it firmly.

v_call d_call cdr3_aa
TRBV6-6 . ASQEGGQPQH
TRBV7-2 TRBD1 ASSPRDRTFNEQF
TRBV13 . ASSPDSGAGPGKLF
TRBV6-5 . ASMGRTPYEQY
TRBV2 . ASSAGLALGTDTQY
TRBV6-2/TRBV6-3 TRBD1 ASSRTGVVSPLH
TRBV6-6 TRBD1 ASRKHQGQGNQPQH
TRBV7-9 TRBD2 ASSLGAGGSTDTQY
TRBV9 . ASSEGMWQSSGNTIY
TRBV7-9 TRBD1 ASSVRDRVPGNTIY
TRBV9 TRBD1 ASSPTGDFGNTIY
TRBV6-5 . ASRSGRHEQY
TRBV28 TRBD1 ASSLQGGGYT
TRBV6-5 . ASSYNSEAF
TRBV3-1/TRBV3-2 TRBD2 ASSPRTSGGAGDTQY
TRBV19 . ASRDTSYEQY
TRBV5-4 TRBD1 ASSISRGRDSPLH
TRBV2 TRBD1 AVNTGQALTDTQY
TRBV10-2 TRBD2 ASSESGGGYYEQY
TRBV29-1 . SAQGSLNEKLF
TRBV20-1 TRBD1 SASIGQGTEAF
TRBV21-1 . ANPLRDRISNSGANVLT
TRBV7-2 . ASSLGSSGIYGYT
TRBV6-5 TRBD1 ASRTRQGINEKLF
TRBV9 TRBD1 ASSLLGQGDYEQY
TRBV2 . ASSFMTTVTNTEAF
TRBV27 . ASSSRVYGELF
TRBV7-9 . ASSLEVPDSGYT
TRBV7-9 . ASSLGAAEGGQY
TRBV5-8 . ASSLEWGPNTEAF
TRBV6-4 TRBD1 ASSPTGGTGELF
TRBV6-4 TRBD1 ASILWDRLNNEQF
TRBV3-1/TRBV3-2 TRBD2 ASSPSGGIRVGELF
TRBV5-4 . ASSLREELDSPLH
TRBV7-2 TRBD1 ASSLVGTGANYEQY
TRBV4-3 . ASSLQPREDTEAF
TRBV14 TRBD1 ASSQPPGQGFGELF
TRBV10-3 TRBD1 AISESTGAGYT
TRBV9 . ASSVAGGPSTDTQY
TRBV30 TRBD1 AWSRGTGWIEKLF
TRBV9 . ASSVGHSRGQPQH
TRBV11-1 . ASSSQTGDYGYT
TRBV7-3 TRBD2 ASSLGAGGGNEQF
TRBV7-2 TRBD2 ASSLLAGGLGQY
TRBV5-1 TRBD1 ASSSTRTGFRVDEQF
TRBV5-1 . ASSWGGDEQF
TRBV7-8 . ASSSATGPSQRAQY
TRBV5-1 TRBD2 ASSLSGGPNTGELF
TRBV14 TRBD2 AKKTGVAGATDTQY
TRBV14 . ASSRLSSGNTIY
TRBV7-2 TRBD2 ASSSPTAGTYEQY
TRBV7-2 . ASSSGGGQPQH
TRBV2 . ASIEQVAEAF
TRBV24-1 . ATSDPAGNGGKNIQY
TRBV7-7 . ASSFKRATNEKLF
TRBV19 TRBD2 ASSISSGGTDTQY
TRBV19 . ASSIQGDTGELF